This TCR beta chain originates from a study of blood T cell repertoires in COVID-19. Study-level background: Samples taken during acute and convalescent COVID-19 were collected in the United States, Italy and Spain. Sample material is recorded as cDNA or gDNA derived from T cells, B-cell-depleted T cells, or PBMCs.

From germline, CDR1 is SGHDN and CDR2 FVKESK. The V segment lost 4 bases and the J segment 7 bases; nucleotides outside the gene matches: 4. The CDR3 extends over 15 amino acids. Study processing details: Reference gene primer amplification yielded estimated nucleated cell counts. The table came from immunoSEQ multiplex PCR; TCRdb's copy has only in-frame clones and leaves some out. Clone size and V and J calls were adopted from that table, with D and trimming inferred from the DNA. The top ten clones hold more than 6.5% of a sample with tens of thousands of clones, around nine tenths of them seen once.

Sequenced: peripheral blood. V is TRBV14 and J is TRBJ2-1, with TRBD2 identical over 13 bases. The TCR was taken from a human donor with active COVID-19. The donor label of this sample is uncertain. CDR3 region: CASSPGLAGVNEQFF. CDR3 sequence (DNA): TGTGCCAGCAGCCCTGGACTAGCGGGAGTGAATGAGCAGTTCTTC.